This TCR beta chain was identified during a study of T-cell memory formation after mild COVID-19. Broader study findings: Later expanders leaned toward CD4+, whereas clones contracting from day 15 to 85 were balanced CD4/CD8.

TCRdb re-called the 5' RACE reads with MiXCR, one entry per CDR3 protein. This sample carries under 150,000 distinct CDR3 sequences, 22% of them seen once, and the ten largest clones take 41%. As to this clonotype: Its antigen remains unknown.

The germline V gene has CDR1 LGHNA and CDR2 YSLEER. V was pared by 8 bases and J by 6 bases, with 19 bases between. This CDR3 comprises 15 residues. Sequencing was done on a sample of PBMCs or a T cell subset sorted from them (not recorded which). This receptor was identified in a man aged 18 to 29 who had mild COVID-19 (a few samples of this study predate the infection). Cell type and time point are not known. The chain uses TRBV4-3 and TRBJ1-4; TRBD1 might be the D (6 bases). Here the CDR3 reads CASRRGAGGDEKLFF. DNA for the CDR3: TGCGCCAGCCGAAGGGGGGCCGGAGGGGATGAAAAACTGTTTTTT.